A selection of T cell receptor beta chains follows, all from one sample in a study of circulating CD8 cells and anti-PD-1 response in melanoma. TCRdb independently ran MiXCR on the reads; one entry per CDR3 protein. The sample records some 300 distinct CDR3 sequences, approximately 4.5% being singletons. This specimen consisted of CD8+ T cells from PBMCs, obtained at baseline or after one month of anti-PD-1 therapy (not recorded which). These receptors came from a human donor with melanoma. Both conserved end residues are part of each CDR3. The D gene is left open where the match is weak. Size is stated for part of the rows, as once, few or many counts, or as a class when the clone is expanded.

size: large; D: -; J: TRBJ1-1; V: TRBV19; DNA: TGTGCCAGTAGTATTTCCGGGAACACTGAAGCTTTCTTT; CDR3: CASSISGNTEAFF
size: few; D: TRBD2; J: TRBJ2-3; V: TRBV28; DNA: TGTGCCAGCAGACCGCTCACCGGGACTAGCGGGACTAACACAGATACGCAGTATTTT; CDR3: CASRPLTGTSGTNTDTQYF
size: large; D: -; J: TRBJ1-1; V: TRBV30; DNA: TGTGCCTGGAAGTTTGGGGGGCCTAACGCTGAAGCTTTCTTT; CDR3: CAWKFGGPNAEAFF
size: medium-sized; D: -; J: TRBJ2-1; V: TRBV6-4; DNA: TGTGCCAGCAGCGACTCAGGAGGTTCGTCCTACAATGAGCAGTTCTTC; CDR3: CASSDSGGSSYNEQFF
size: large; D: -; J: TRBJ1-2; V: TRBV20-1; DNA: TGCAGTGCTAGTCCCCTCGGCACGGCTTATGGCTACACCTTC; CDR3: CSASPLGTAYGYTF
size: large; D: -; J: TRBJ2-1; V: TRBV5-6; DNA: TGTGCCAGCAGCTTGGATAGGGGGGCGACCTACAATGAGCAGTTCTTC; CDR3: CASSLDRGATYNEQFF
size: large; D: TRBD1; J: TRBJ2-7; V: TRBV4-2; DNA: TGTGCCAGCAGCCAAGATGGGACAGGGGGCTCCTACGAGCAGTACTTC; CDR3: CASSQDGTGGSYEQYF
size: large; D: -; J: TRBJ2-7; V: TRBV5-5; DNA: TGTGCCAGCAGCTTGGAAGTGTCAGGGACCCACGAGCAGTACTTC; CDR3: CASSLEVSGTHEQYF
size: large; D: TRBD2; J: TRBJ2-4; V: TRBV6-1; DNA: TGTGCCAGCAGTGGAAGGACTAGCGGGGGGAACGCCAAAAACATTCAGTACTTC; CDR3: CASSGRTSGGNAKNIQYF
size: large; D: -; J: TRBJ2-5; V: TRBV19; DNA: TGTGCCAGTAGTATAGAGGGACGGTACCAAGAGACCCAGTACTTC; CDR3: CASSIEGRYQETQYF
size: large; D: -; J: TRBJ2-7; V: TRBV7-2; DNA: TGTGCCAGCAGCTTACCGTCTGGCGCAGTATGGAGCTACGAGCAGTACTTC; CDR3: CASSLPSGAVWSYEQYF
size: large; D: TRBD2; J: TRBJ2-5; V: TRBV6-6; DNA: TGTGCCAGCAGTTACGGACTAGCGGGGGCTTCGGAAGAGACCCAGTACTTC; CDR3: CASSYGLAGASEETQYF
size: few; D: -; J: TRBJ2-1; V: TRBV19; DNA: TGTGCCAGTAGTATTTTTTCTTCAGGGGATAAGTTCTTC; CDR3: CASSIFSSGDKFF
size: few; D: -; J: TRBJ1-1; V: TRBV28; DNA: TGTGCCAGCAGTTTAGGAGAAGCTTTCTTT; CDR3: CASSLGEAFF
size: large; D: TRBD1; J: TRBJ1-1; V: TRBV7-2; DNA: TGTGCCAGCAGGAGGACAGGACCGGTTGAAGCTTTCTTT; CDR3: CASRRTGPVEAFF
size: few; D: -; J: TRBJ2-5; V: TRBV27; DNA: TGTGCCAGCAGTTTAGCTACAACCCAAGAGACCCAGTACTTC; CDR3: CASSLATTQETQYF
size: medium-sized; D: -; J: TRBJ2-1; V: TRBV5-4; DNA: TGTGCCAGCAGCTTGGACGGGGGCTCCTACAATGAGCAGTTCTTC; CDR3: CASSLDGGSYNEQFF
size: -; D: TRBD2; J: TRBJ2-7; V: TRBV23-1; DNA: TGCGCCAGCAAGAAATGGGATAGCGGGGGGATCTACGAGCAGTACTTC; CDR3: CASKKWDSGGIYEQYF
size: large; D: -; J: TRBJ1-5; V: TRBV20-1; DNA: TGCAGTGCTACCGGACAAGGGATCCCCCGAGGCAATCAGCCCCAGCATTTT; CDR3: CSATGQGIPRGNQPQHF
size: large; D: -; J: TRBJ2-2; V: TRBV25-1; DNA: TGTGCCAGCAGTGAATCCGGGGACACCGGGGAGCTGTTTTTT; CDR3: CASSESGDTGELFF
size: large; D: -; J: TRBJ1-1; V: TRBV19; DNA: TGTGCCAGTAGTATGTCGGGGCTGGCCACTGAAGCTTTCTTT; CDR3: CASSMSGLATEAFF
size: large; D: TRBD1; J: TRBJ2-7; V: TRBV29-1; DNA: TGCAGCGCCGTGAAAGAGGGGACAGGGTACGAGCAGTACTTC; CDR3: CSAVKEGTGYEQYF
size: large; D: TRBD1; J: TRBJ2-1; V: TRBV7-3; DNA: TGTGCCAGCAGCTTAACCTTAGGGACAGGGCCCTACAATGAGCAGTTCTTC; CDR3: CASSLTLGTGPYNEQFF
size: large; D: -; J: TRBJ2-7; V: TRBV23-1; DNA: TGCGCCAGCAGTCCCCTACGGGCGCGGATCTCCTACGAGCAGTACTTC; CDR3: CASSPLRARISYEQYF
size: few; D: TRBD2; J: TRBJ2-3; V: TRBV5-4; DNA: TGTGCCAGCAGCTTGGATGGCGGGGGGGCCCTGAGAGATACGCAGTATTTT; CDR3: CASSLDGGGALRDTQYF
size: medium-sized; D: -; J: TRBJ1-2; V: TRBV13; DNA: TGTGCCAGCAGCTTACAGGCTAACTATGGCTACACCTTC; CDR3: CASSLQANYGYTF
size: large; D: -; J: TRBJ2-3; V: TRBV27; DNA: TGTGCCAGCAGTCCCACCACAGATACGCAGTATTTT; CDR3: CASSPTTDTQYF
size: large; D: TRBD1; J: TRBJ2-7; V: TRBV29-1; DNA: TGCAGCGTAAGAACAGGGGGAGGCTCCTACGAGCAGTACTTC; CDR3: CSVRTGGGSYEQYF
size: large; D: TRBD2; J: TRBJ2-3; V: TRBV9; DNA: TGTGCCAGCGGGGGAGGGAGCACAGATACGCAGTATTTT; CDR3: CASGGGSTDTQYF
size: large; D: TRBD2; J: TRBJ2-7; V: TRBV28; DNA: TGTGCCAGCAGTTTATCGGGGGGTGGCTACGAGCAGTACTTC; CDR3: CASSLSGGGYEQYF
size: large; D: TRBD1; J: TRBJ2-4; V: TRBV4-3; DNA: TGCGCCAGCAGCACGAACAGGGGTCCCTCTGACATTCAGTACTTC; CDR3: CASSTNRGPSDIQYF
size: large; D: TRBD2; J: TRBJ2-1; V: TRBV30; DNA: TGTGCCTGGAAGGGCACGGGGGGGTACAATGAGCAGTTCTTC; CDR3: CAWKGTGGYNEQFF
size: large; D: TRBD1; J: TRBJ2-3; V: TRBV7-3; DNA: TGTGCCAGCAGCCCAGGAGGGACAGGGACCACAGATACGCAGTATTTT; CDR3: CASSPGGTGTTDTQYF
size: hyperexpanded; D: -; J: TRBJ2-5; V: TRBV27; DNA: TGTGCCAGCGGGGGGGCTTTCACGGAAGAGACCCAGTACTTC; CDR3: CASGGAFTEETQYF
size: medium-sized; D: -; J: TRBJ2-3; V: TRBV6-1; DNA: TGTGCCAGCACCGAAGGTTGGCGGACTAGCACAGATACGCAGTATTTT; CDR3: CASTEGWRTSTDTQYF
size: medium-sized; D: -; J: TRBJ2-1; V: TRBV19; DNA: TGTGCCAGTAGTATGGGCTGGAATGAGCAGTTCTTC; CDR3: CASSMGWNEQFF
size: large; D: -; J: TRBJ2-7; V: TRBV19; DNA: TGTGCCAGTAGTTTTGGGCAGAAATACGAGCAGTACTTC; CDR3: CASSFGQKYEQYF
size: large; D: TRBD2; J: TRBJ2-3; V: TRBV24-1; DNA: TGTGCCACCAGTGCCCGATGGGGGAGGGAGCAGTATTTT; CDR3: CATSARWGREQYF
size: large; D: -; J: TRBJ2-7; V: TRBV27; DNA: TGTGCCAGCAGTTTAGCAGGCTGGGACGAGCAGTACTTC; CDR3: CASSLAGWDEQYF
size: large; D: -; J: TRBJ2-2; V: TRBV24-1; DNA: TGTGCCACCAGTGCCCCGCCCCCCAACGGGGAGCTGTTTTTT; CDR3: CATSAPPPNGELFF
size: large; D: -; J: TRBJ2-1; V: TRBV7-9; DNA: TGTGCCAGCAGCTTAGAGGCCAATACAGCCTACAATGAGCAGTTCTTC; CDR3: CASSLEANTAYNEQFF
size: large; D: TRBD1; J: TRBJ1-1; V: TRBV9; DNA: TGTGCCAGCAGCGTCCGGGACAGGGACACTGAAGCTTTCTTT; CDR3: CASSVRDRDTEAFF
size: -; D: -; J: TRBJ2-7; V: TRBV28; DNA: TGTGCCAGCAGTCCACTCTACGAGCAGTACTTC; CDR3: CASSPLYEQYF
size: large; D: -; J: TRBJ2-7; V: TRBV18; DNA: TGTGCCAGCTCGCCCTCGGGGGGCAAAACCTACGAGCAGTACTTC; CDR3: CASSPSGGKTYEQYF
size: large; D: -; J: TRBJ2-1; V: TRBV27; DNA: TGTGCCAGCACTGATTATGAGTATGGCGGTGAGCAGTTCTTC; CDR3: CASTDYEYGGEQFF
size: large; D: -; J: TRBJ1-1; V: TRBV19; DNA: TGTGCCAGTAGCCTAGGGGAGACGGGCACTGAAGCTTTCTTT; CDR3: CASSLGETGTEAFF
size: large; D: -; J: TRBJ2-3; V: TRBV27; DNA: TGTGCCAGCAGTTTTGAGTTAGAAAGCACAGATACGCAGTATTTT; CDR3: CASSFELESTDTQYF
size: large; D: -; J: TRBJ1-1; V: TRBV11-2; DNA: TGTGCCAGCAGCCTAAGTTCGGTGAACACTGAAGCTTTCTTT; CDR3: CASSLSSVNTEAFF
size: -; D: -; J: TRBJ2-1; V: TRBV27; DNA: TGTGCCAGCGCAGACACTACGCCTGACAATGAGCAGTTCTTC; CDR3: CASADTTPDNEQFF
size: -; D: TRBD1; J: TRBJ2-7; V: TRBV20-1; DNA: TGCAGTGCACCCTGGGGACAGGGGGTCGAGCAGTACTTC; CDR3: CSAPWGQGVEQYF
size: large; D: -; J: TRBJ2-2; V: TRBV27; DNA: TGTGCCAGCAGTTTAAAGGGGACGAGAACCGGGGAGCTGTTTTTT; CDR3: CASSLKGTRTGELFF